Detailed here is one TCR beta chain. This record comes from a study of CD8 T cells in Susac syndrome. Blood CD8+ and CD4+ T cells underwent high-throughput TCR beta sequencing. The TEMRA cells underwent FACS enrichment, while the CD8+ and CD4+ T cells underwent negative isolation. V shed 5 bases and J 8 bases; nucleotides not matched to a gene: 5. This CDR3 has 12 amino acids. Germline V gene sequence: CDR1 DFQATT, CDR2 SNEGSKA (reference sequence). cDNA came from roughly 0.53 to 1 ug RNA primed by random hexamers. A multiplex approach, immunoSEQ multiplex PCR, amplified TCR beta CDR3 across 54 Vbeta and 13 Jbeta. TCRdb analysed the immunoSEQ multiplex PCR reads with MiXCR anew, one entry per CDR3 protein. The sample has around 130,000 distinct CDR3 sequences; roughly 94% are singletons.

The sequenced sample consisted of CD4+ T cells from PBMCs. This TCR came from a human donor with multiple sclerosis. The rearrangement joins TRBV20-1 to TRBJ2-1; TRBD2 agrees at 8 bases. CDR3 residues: CSAGGRMDEQFF. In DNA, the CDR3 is TGCAGTGCTGGCGGGAGGATGGATGAGCAGTTCTTC.